This T cell receptor beta chain was found in a study of shared clonotypes between healthy human individuals. Only in-frame clones appear in the TCRdb table, and some are missing; sequencing was by immunoSEQ multiplex PCR. Among about 1.1 million clones listed, 75% to 80% were seen once. This clone was picked up one time. The sequence derives from a man in his late teens or twenties in good health. Some clones in this sample may be carry-over from other donors' samples. Input material: memory CD4+ T cells from PBMCs. Subset described: CD45RA-negative fraction.

The CDR3 here is CASSLYAEAFF. The CDR3 region has the DNA TGTGCCAGCAGCTTGTATGCTGAAGCTTTCTTT. The J gene is TRBJ1-1, the V gene TRBV13; D unresolved. CDR1 and CDR2 from the germline V gene are PRHDT and FYEKMQ (reference sequence). The length of the CDR3 is 11 residues. Trimming took 3 bases from V and 6 from J, leaving 5 bases between them.